This T cell receptor beta chain appears in the sequencing data of a study of OX40 agonist ivuxolimab in advanced cancers. Data came from immunoSEQ multiplex PCR; TCRdb stores just in-frame clones and leaves some out. Among about 110,000 clones listed, 90% were seen once. CDR1 and CDR2 (germline): SQVTM, ANQGSEA. CDR3 length: 13 residues. The trim removed 4 bases at V and 0 bases at J, leaving 1 base unmatched. The input for sequencing was CD4+ or CD8+ T cells sorted from blood, taken in a trial of the OX40 agonist ivuxolimab. The chain employs TRBV29-1 and TRBJ2-7; 9 bases fit TRBD2. The receptor comes from an adult with an advanced solid tumor such as melanoma, head and neck, liver or kidney cancer. CDR3: CSVVGLASYEQYF. The CDR3 DNA reads TGCAGCGTTGTGGGACTAGCCTCCTACGAGCAGTACTTC.